This T cell receptor beta chain came from a study of cytomegalovirus exposure and HLA in healthy donors. Points from the study as a whole: Other equally common chains were less clonally expanded than HLA-associated TCR beta chains, a later analysis showed. Under in vitro conditions, a few CMV-associated chains were confirmed as specific for CMV antigens.

Primers for the PCR totalled 60 Vbeta and 13 Jbeta. Some clones are missing from TCRdb's copy, which holds only in-frame ones; the method was immunoSEQ multiplex PCR. The sample has 200,000 to 250,000 clones, around 76% seen once; the top ten hold 5.4%. Trimming stripped 6 bases from V and 8 bases from J, with 12 bases between. The CDR3 has 12 amino acids. Germline assignment: CDR1 SGDLS and CDR2 YYNGEE. Comments on this clone: The antigen is unknown.

The chain employs TRBV9 and TRBJ2-1, with D possibly being TRBD2 (6 bases). The receptor was derived from a woman in her 40s in good health and CMV-seropositive. The sequenced material came from PBMCs. The DNA of the CDR3 is TGTGCCAGCACTGGAGGGGAGGATGAGCAGTTCTTC. Translation: CASTGGEDEQFF.